This T cell receptor (beta chain) was found in a study of T cell clonality in common variable immunodeficiency. Notes on the study in general: Fewer TCRbeta clones were shared among CVID subjects than controls.

Profiled with immunoSEQ multiplex PCR; TCRdb holds only in-frame clones, not every one. This sample includes 57,000 or so clones with no singletons; its ten biggest clones take up approximately 1.6%. The CDR3 consists of 14 residues. Germline lookup yields CDR1 DFQATT and CDR2 SNEGSKA (reference sequence). V lost 5 bases, J lost 4 bases, and 5 bases stayed unmatched. This clone was seen repeatedly, ten times or more. What it binds is not known. The read halts 3 residues ahead of the CDR3 end, with the missing end drawn from the germline J gene. Sequencing was carried out using peripheral blood mononuclear cells. The chain links TRBV20-1 to TRBJ2-5; 12 positions match TRBD2. The origin of this receptor is a person aged 18 to 75 in good health. CDR3: CSAVPGLAGETQYF. The DNA read from the CDR3 is TGCAGTGCTGTCCCGGGACTAGCGGGAGAGACC.